The present T cell receptor beta chain was sequenced within a study of shared clonotypes between healthy human individuals. Method: immunoSEQ multiplex PCR; TCRdb's copy keeps in-frame clones and lacks some. There are 2 million to 3 million clones in the sample; roughly 93% occur only once, and roughly 0.36% lies in the top ten. The CDR3 extends over 16 amino acids. CDR1 is SGDLS and CDR2 is YYNGEE in the germline V gene. Trimming removed 4 bases from V and 3 bases from J; junction bases left unmatched: 11. The clonotype originates from a man aged 18 to 29 in good health. Some clones in this sample may be carry-over from other donors' samples. The gene calls are TRBV9 and TRBJ2-3, with 7 bases matching TRBD2. What was sequenced was naive CD4+ T cells from PBMCs. The subset denotes: CD45RA+ positively selected. The DNA for the CDR3 is TGTGCCAGCAGCCCGAGGGCTAGCGGTATTACAGATACGCAGTATTTT. Translation gives CASSPRASGITDTQYF. The whole variable domain, remainder taken from reference TRBV9 and TRBJ2-3, is DSGVTQTPKHLITATGQRVTLRCSPRSGDLSVYWYQQSLDQGLQFLIQYYNGEERAKGNILERFSAQQFPDLHSELNLSSLELGDSALYFCASSPRASGITDTQYFGPGTRLTVL.